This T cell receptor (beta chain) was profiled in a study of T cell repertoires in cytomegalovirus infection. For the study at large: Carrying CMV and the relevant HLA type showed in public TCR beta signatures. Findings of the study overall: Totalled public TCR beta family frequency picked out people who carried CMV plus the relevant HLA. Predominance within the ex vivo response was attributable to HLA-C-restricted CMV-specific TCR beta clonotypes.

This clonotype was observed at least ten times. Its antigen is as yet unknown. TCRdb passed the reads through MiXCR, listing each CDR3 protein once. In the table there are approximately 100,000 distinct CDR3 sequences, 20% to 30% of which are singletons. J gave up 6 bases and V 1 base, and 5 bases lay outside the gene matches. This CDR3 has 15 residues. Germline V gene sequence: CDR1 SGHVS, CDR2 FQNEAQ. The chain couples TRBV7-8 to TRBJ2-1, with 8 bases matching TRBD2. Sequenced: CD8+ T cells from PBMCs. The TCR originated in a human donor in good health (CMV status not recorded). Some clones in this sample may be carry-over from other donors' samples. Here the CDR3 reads CASSLEAGVPNEQFF. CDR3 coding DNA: TGTGCCAGCAGCTTAGAAGCGGGAGTGCCCAATGAGCAGTTCTTC.